Presented here are 20 T cell receptor beta chains from one specimen sequenced in a study of T cell responses to AZD1222 COVID-19 vaccine. Measured with immunoSEQ multiplex PCR; TCRdb has only the in-frame clones, and not every one. The sample lists 150,000 to 180,000 clones, more than 85% seen once, with about 1.6% in the top ten. Specimen: peripheral blood, collected 28 days after the second AZD1222 dose. Every receptor here comes from an adult who received the AZD1222 COVID-19 vaccine.

This chain joins TRBV7-8 and TRBJ1-5; the D gene is possibly TRBD1 (6 bases). This CDR3 is 15 amino acids long. Per germline, CDR1 SGHVS and CDR2 FQNEAQ. The V end lost 1 base, the J end lost 6 bases, and 13 bases lay between the germline ends. CDR3 nucleotides: TGTGCCAGCAGCTTAGGAGCAGGGGTGTCTCAGCCCCAGCATTTT. This sequence encodes CASSLGAGVSQPQHF.

This chain links TRBV18 with TRBJ1-1; a weak D match, TRBD1 (5 bases). This CDR3 has 14 residues. Germline CDR1 is KGHSH and CDR2 is LQKENI. V lost 4 bases to trimming and J lost 4 bases, with 13 bases between them. The CDR3 nucleotides are TGTGCCAGCTCACTTAGGGACGGCCCCACTGAAGCTTTCTTT. This translates into CASSLRDGPTEAFF.

The chain joins TRBV30 to TRBJ1-4; D not resolved. The CDR3 is made up of 15 amino acids. V lost 1 base to trimming and J lost 0 bases, with 9 bases between them. The germline gives CDR1 GTSNPN, CDR2 SVGIG (reference sequence). The CDR3 is CAWSDTKSTNEKLFF. CDR3 nucleotides: TGTGCCTGGAGTGACACGAAGTCAACTAATGAAAAACTGTTTTTT.

The chain links TRBV12-5 to TRBJ2-4; 9 nucleotides align to TRBD2. The CDR3 has 14 amino acids. Losses at the gene ends were 4 bases for V and 9 bases for J; bases not matched to a gene: 7. In germline, CDR1 is LGHNT, CDR2 FRNRAP. Written as DNA, the CDR3 is TGTGCTAGTGGTTCGATAGCGGGAGCGGCCATTCAGTACTTC. Its protein product is CASGSIAGAAIQYF.

As regards this clone: Sequence at one end of the junction differs from germline and may be a read error. The genes are TRBV7-7 and TRBJ1-1; D is perhaps TRBD1 (6 bases). Per germline, CDR1 SSHAT and CDR2 FNYEAQ (reference sequence). This CDR3 comprises 15 residues. CDR3 loop: CASSFKDRNSTEAFF. CDR3 DNA sequence: TGTGCTAGCAGCTTTAAGGACAGAAACAGCACTGAAGCTTTCTTT.

In its sample, this clone was seen once. The chain couples TRBV18 to TRBJ1-5; TRBD1 matches at 9 bases. V lost 4 bases and J lost 8; bases outside the gene matches: 3. This CDR3 region has 13 residues. Per the germline V gene, CDR1 is KGHSH and CDR2 is LQKENI. CDR3 DNA sequence: TGTGCCAGCTCACTGGGACAGGGAGAGCCCCAGCATTTT. Translated: CASSLGQGEPQHF.

The rearrangement links TRBV3-1 (or the pseudogene TRBV3-2) to TRBJ2-5, with 10 bases lining up with TRBD2. CDR1 and CDR2 (germline): LGHDT, YNNKEL (reference sequence). The CDR3 is 17 residues long. V was pared by 3 bases and J by 4 bases, with 11 bases of the junction left unmatched. CDR3 nucleotide sequence: TGTGCCAGCAGCCATATTCCTAGCGGGGGTCGTCGAGAGACCCAGTACTTC. Protein sequence: CASSHIPSGGRRETQYF.

The gene calls are TRBV3-1 (or the pseudogene TRBV3-2) and TRBJ2-7, with D hard to call. The CDR3 runs to 15 residues. The ends were cut back, 0 bases at V and 0 bases at J, with 9 bases in the middle. CDR1 LGHDT and CDR2 YNNKEL come from the germline V gene (reference sequence). CDR3 DNA sequence: TGTGCCAGCAGCCAAGAAACAGATCTCTCCTACGAGCAGTACTTC. Protein product: CASSQETDLSYEQYF.

The chain uses TRBV19 and TRBJ2-1; 11 positions match TRBD1. There are 14 residues in the CDR3. Germline trimming cut 7 bases from V and 6 bases from J; bases unmatched to any gene: 5. Germline-derived CDR1 and CDR2 are LNHDA and SQIVND (reference sequence). The CDR3 here is CASMGTGGSNEQFF. The CDR3, as DNA: TGTGCCAGTATGGGGACAGGGGGAAGCAATGAGCAGTTCTTC.

The chain employs TRBV9 and TRBJ2-3, with 7 nucleotides matching TRBD2. In germline, CDR1 is SGDLS, CDR2 YYNGEE. There are 14 residues in the CDR3. V lost 4 bases to trimming and J lost 3 bases; unmatched junction nucleotides: 5. The CDR3 region has the DNA TGTGCCAGCAGCAGGGAGGGAGGGACAGATACGCAGTATTTT. Translated: CASSREGGTDTQYF.

The V gene is TRBV6-6, the J gene TRBJ1-5; 10 bases are shared with TRBD1. After removal of 5 bases from V and 7 bases from J, the junction contained 8 bases not matched to a gene. CDR1 and CDR2 from the germline V gene are MNHNY and SVGAGI (reference sequence). The CDR3 length is 15 residues. The CDR3 loop reads CASSLRQGAEQPQHF. The CDR3 DNA is TGTGCCAGCAGTCTTCGACAGGGGGCAGAGCAGCCCCAGCATTTT.

The genes are TRBV11-2 and TRBJ2-1; 7 nucleotides agree with TRBD2. The germline V gene has CDR1 SGHAT and CDR2 FQNNGV. The CDR3 has 16 residues. The V segment lost 5 bases and the J segment 4 bases; nucleotides outside the gene matches: 11. The CDR3 DNA is TGTGCCAGCAGCGACGAGCTTGGGGAGGGTTACAATGAGCAGTTCTTC. Its protein product is CASSDELGEGYNEQFF.

This chain links TRBV5-1 with TRBJ2-1; a weak D match, TRBD2 (5 bases). The germline V and J ends were trimmed by 5 bases and 0 bases, with 18 bases remaining between them. Germline V lookup: CDR1 SGHRS, CDR2 YFSETQ. CDR3 length equals 17 residues. The CDR3 here is CASRPPAGPNSYNEQFF. The CDR3 region has the DNA TGCGCCAGCAGGCCCCCGGCGGGCCCAAACTCCTACAATGAGCAGTTCTTC. Based on the CDR3 plus reference TRBV5-1 and TRBJ2-1, the full variable domain is KAGVTQTPRYLIKTRGQQVTLSCSPISGHRSVSWYQQTPGQGLQFLFEYFSETQRNKGNFPGRFSGRQFSNSRSEMNVSTLELGDSALYLCASRPPAGPNSYNEQFFGPGTRLTVL.

The gene calls are TRBV12-3 or TRBV12-4 and TRBJ1-5; unclear D gene. This CDR3 is 13 amino acids long. Trimming removed 3 bases from V and 7 bases from J, with 10 bases in between. CDR3 in DNA: TGTGCCAGCAGTTTCTCCCTCTCCCAGCCCCAGCATTTT. This sequence encodes CASSFSLSQPQHF.

The chain joins TRBV10-3 to TRBJ1-1; D is unclear. The CDR3 loop spans 13 amino acids. Between the trimmed V and J ends, which lost 8 bases and 3 bases, there was a span of 13 bases. CDR1 is ENHRY and CDR2 is SYGVKD in the germline V gene. CDR3 in amino acids: CAIAAVGDTEAFF. As DNA, the CDR3 is TGTGCCATCGCCGCGGTTGGCGACACTGAAGCTTTCTTT.

V and J are TRBV4-1 and TRBJ2-4, with 7 bases aligning to TRBD1. CDR1 is MGHRA and CDR2 is YSYEKL in the germline V gene. The CDR3 has 13 amino acids. Trimming cost V 2 bases and J 10 bases; bases outside gene matches: 5. CDR3 residues: CASSQSGTAIQYF. The CDR3 DNA reads as TGCGCCAGCAGCCAATCCGGGACAGCAATTCAGTACTTC.

The rearrangement links TRBV20-1 to TRBJ2-7; D is possibly TRBD2 (5 bases). CDR1 DFQATT and CDR2 SNEGSKA come from the germline V gene (reference sequence). Trimming took off 3 bases at V and 4 bases at J, with 19 bases between the two ends. This CDR3 contains 15 residues. In DNA form, the CDR3 reads TGCAGTGCTAGTGCTGCAGCGGAGAACCTGTACGAGCAGTACTTC. It yields the protein CSASAAAENLYEQYF.

The chain uses TRBV23-1 and TRBJ1-3; the D is unclear. TRBV23-1 is reported as an ORF; its role is uncertain. The CDR3 length is 17 residues. Trimming stripped 3 bases from V and 3 bases from J, with 18 bases between. The chain's CDR3 is CASSHTTRGLGGNTIYF. The CDR3, as DNA: TGCGCCAGCAGTCACACTACTCGGGGTCTCGGTGGAAACACCATATATTTT.

The rearrangement uses TRBV7-3 and TRBJ2-1; D is unclear. The CDR3 extends over 13 amino acids. V was pared by 5 bases and J by 3 bases, with 8 bases between. CDR1 SGHTA and CDR2 FQGTGA come from the germline V gene. CDR3 in amino acids: CASSLDHYNEQFF. CDR3 nucleotide sequence: TGTGCCAGCAGCCTGGACCACTACAATGAGCAGTTCTTC.

The chain uses TRBV7-2 and TRBJ2-2; perhaps TRBD2 as D (5 bases). CDR1 and CDR2 from the germline V gene are SGHTA and FQGNSA. V was cut by 5 bases and J by 1 base, with 11 bases left in between. The CDR3 extends over 15 amino acids. CDR3 in amino acids: CASSPRAVNTGELFF. The CDR3 DNA reads as TGTGCCAGCAGCCCGCGGGCGGTGAACACCGGGGAGCTGTTTTTT.